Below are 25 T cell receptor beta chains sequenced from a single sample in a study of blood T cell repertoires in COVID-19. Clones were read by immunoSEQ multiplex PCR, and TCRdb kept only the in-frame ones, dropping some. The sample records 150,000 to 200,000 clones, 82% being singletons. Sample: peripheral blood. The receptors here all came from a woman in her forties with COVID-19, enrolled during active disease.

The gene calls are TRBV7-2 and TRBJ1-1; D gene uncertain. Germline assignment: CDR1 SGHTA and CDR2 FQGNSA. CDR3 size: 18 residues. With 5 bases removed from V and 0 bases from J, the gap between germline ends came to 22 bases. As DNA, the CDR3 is TGTGCCAGCAGCCCAGCGGTCAGATTTCAAACAATGAACACTGAAGCTTTCTTT. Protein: CASSPAVRFQTMNTEAFF. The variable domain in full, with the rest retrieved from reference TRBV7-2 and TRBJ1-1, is GAGVSQSPSNKVTEKGKDVELRCDPISGHTALYWYRQSLGQGLEFLIYFQGNSAPDKSGLPSDRFSAERTGGSVSTLTIQRTQQEDSAVYLCASSPAVRFQTMNTEAFFGQGTRLTVV.

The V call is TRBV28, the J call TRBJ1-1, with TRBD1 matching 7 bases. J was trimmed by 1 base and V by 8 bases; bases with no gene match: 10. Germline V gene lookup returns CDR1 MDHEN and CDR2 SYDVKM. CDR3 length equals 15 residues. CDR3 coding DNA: TGTGCCAGCGGTCTTCTTCGACAGGGGAACACTGAAGCTTTCTTT. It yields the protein CASGLLRQGNTEAFF.

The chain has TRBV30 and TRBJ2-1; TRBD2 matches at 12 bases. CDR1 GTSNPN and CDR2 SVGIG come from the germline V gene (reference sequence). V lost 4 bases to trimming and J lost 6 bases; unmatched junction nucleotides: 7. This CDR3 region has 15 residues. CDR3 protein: CAWTPSGGVFNEQFF. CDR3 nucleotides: TGTGCCTGGACCCCTAGCGGGGGGGTTTTCAATGAGCAGTTCTTC.

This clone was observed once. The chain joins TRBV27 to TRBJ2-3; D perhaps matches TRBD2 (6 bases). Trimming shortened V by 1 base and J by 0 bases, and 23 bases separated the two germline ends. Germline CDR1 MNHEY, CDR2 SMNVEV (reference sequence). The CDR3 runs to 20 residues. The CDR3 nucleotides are TGTGCCAGCAGTTTATTCACTCCCGTTTGGGATGGGAGGAGCACAGATACGCAGTATTTT. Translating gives CASSLFTPVWDGRSTDTQYF.

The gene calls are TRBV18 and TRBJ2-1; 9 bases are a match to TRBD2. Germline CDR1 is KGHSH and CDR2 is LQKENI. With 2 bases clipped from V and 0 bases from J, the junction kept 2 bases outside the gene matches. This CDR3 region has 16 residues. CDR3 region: CASSPKGLASYNEQFF. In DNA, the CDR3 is TGTGCCAGCTCACCAAAGGGACTAGCCTCCTACAATGAGCAGTTCTTC. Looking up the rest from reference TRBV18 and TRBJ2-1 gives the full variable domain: NAGVMQNPRHLVRRRGQEARLRCSPMKGHSHVYWYRQLPEEGLKFMVYLQKENIIDESGMPKERFSAEFPKEGPSILRIQQVVRGDSAAYFCASSPKGLASYNEQFFGPGTRLTVL.

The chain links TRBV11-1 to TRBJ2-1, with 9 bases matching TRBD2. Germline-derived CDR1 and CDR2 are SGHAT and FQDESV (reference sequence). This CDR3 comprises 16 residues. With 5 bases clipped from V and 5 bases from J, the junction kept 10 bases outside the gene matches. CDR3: CASSQIAGALNNEQFF. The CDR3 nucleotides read TGTGCCAGCAGCCAAATAGCGGGAGCCTTAAACAATGAGCAGTTCTTC.

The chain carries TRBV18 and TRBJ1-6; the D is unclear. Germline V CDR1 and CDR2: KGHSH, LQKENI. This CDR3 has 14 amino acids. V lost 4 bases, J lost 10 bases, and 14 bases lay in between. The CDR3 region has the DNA TGTGCCAGCTCACAGGACGTGAGGGTCTCACCCCTCCACTTT. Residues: CASSQDVRVSPLHF.

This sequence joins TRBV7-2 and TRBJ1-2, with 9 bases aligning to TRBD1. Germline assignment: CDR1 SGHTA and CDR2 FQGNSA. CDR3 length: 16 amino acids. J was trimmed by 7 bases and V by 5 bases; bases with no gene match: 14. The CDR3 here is CASSPGLGTGMSGYTF. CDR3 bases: TGTGCCAGCAGCCCCGGTTTGGGGACAGGGATGAGTGGCTACACCTTC.

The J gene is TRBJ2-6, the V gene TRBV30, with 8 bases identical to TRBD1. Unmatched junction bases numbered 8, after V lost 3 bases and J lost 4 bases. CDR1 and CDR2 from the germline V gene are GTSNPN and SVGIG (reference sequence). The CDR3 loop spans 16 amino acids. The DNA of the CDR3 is TGTGCCTGGAGCCCAGGGGGCGTCGTCGGGGCCAACGTCCTGACTTTC. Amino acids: CAWSPGGVVGANVLTF.

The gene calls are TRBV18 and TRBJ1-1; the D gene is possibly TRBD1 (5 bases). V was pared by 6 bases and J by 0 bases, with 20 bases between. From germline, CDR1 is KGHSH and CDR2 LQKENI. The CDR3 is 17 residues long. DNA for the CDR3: TGTGCCAGCTCGCATCAGGGATCCACCGTCATGAACACTGAAGCTTTCTTT. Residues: CASSHQGSTVMNTEAFF.

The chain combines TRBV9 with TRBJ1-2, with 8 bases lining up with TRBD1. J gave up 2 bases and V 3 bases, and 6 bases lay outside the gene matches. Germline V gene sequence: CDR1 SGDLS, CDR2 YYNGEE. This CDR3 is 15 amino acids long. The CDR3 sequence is CASSGDDRGNYGYTF. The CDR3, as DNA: TGTGCCAGCAGCGGGGACGACAGGGGCAACTATGGCTACACCTTC.

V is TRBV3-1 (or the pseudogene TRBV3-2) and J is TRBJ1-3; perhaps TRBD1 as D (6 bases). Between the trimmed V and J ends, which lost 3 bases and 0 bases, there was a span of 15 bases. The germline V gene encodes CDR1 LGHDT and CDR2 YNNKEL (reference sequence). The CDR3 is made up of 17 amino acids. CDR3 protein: CASSHRGTKDSGNTIYF. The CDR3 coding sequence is TGTGCCAGCAGCCATAGAGGGACAAAGGACTCTGGAAACACCATATATTTT.

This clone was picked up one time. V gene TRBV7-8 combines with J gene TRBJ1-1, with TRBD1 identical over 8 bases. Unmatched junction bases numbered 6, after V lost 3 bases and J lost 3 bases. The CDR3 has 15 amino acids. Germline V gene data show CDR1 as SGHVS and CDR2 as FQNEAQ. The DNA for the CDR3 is TGTGCCAGCAGCTTCGGGGCGACAGGGGACACTGAAGCTTTCTTT. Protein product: CASSFGATGDTEAFF. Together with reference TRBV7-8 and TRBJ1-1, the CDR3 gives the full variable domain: GAGVSQSPRYKVAKRGQDVALRCDPISGHVSLFWYQQALGQGPEFLTYFQNEAQLDKSGLPSDRFFAERPEGSVSTLKIQRTQQEDSAVYLCASSFGATGDTEAFFGQGTRLTVV.

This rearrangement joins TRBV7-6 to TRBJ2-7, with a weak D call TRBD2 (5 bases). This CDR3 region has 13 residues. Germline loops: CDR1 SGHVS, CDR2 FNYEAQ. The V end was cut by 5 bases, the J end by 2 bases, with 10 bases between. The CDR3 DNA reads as TGTGCCAGCAGCCCAAGCGGCCCCTACGAGCAGTACTTC. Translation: CASSPSGPYEQYF.

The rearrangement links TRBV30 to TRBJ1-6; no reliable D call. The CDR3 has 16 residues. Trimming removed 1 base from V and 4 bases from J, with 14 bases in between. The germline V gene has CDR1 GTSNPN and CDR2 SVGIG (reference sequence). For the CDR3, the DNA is TGTGCCTGGAGTGGTGAGGGTTGGCATTATAATTCACCCCTCCACTTT. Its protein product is CAWSGEGWHYNSPLHF.

CDR3 coding DNA: TGTGCCAGCAGCCTAAGCCGAGCCAGGGGCGGCTACGAGCAGTACTTC. The encoded protein is CASSLSRARGGYEQYF. V usage is TRBV7-9 and J usage is TRBJ2-7; possibly TRBD1 for D (6 bases). The germline CDR1 and CDR2 sequences are SEHNR and FQNEAQ (reference sequence). V was cut by 5 bases and J by 3 bases, with 20 bases left in between. The CDR3 totals 16 residues.

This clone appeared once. The CDR3 nucleotides read TGTGCCAGCAGCTTTCGTAAGGGACAGGGGGCGTCCGGGGAGCTGTTTTTT. Encoded protein: CASSFRKGQGASGELFF. The V gene is TRBV11-3, the J gene TRBJ2-2; TRBD1 matches 12 bases. This CDR3 comprises 17 residues. The V gene's germline CDR1 is SGHNT and CDR2 YENEEA. V lost 3 bases and J lost 6; bases outside the gene matches: 8.

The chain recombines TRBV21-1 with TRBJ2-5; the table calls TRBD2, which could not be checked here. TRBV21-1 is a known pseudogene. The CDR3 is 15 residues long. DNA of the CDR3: TGTGCCAGCAATAGCGGGGGGCCAGGGAGAGAGACCCAGTACTTC. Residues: CASNSGGPGRETQYF.

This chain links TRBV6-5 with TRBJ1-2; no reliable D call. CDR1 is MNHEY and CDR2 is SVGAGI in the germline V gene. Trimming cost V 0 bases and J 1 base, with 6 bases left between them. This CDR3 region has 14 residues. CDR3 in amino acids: CASSYSSLNYGYTF. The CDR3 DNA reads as TGTGCCAGCAGTTACTCCTCCCTTAACTATGGCTACACCTTC.

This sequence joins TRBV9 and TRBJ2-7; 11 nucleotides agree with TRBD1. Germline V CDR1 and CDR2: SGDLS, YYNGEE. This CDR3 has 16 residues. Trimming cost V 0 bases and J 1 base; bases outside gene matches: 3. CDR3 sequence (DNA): TGTGCCAGCAGCGTAGAGGGACAGGGGGGATCCTACGAGCAGTACGTC. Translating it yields CASSVEGQGGSYEQYV.

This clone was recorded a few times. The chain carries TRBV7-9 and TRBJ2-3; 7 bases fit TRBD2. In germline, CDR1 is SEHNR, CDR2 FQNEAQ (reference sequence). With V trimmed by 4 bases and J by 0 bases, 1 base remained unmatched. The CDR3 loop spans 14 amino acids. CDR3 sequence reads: CASSSSGSTDTQYF. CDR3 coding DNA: TGTGCCAGCAGCTCTAGCGGTAGCACAGATACGCAGTATTTT.

The CDR3 DNA reads as TGTGCCAGCAGTCTTGGGCAGGAAAACACCGGGGAGCTGTTTTTT. This translates into CASSLGQENTGELFF. The chain recombines TRBV7-9 with TRBJ2-2, with D unclear. CDR1 is SEHNR and CDR2 is FQNEAQ in the germline V gene (reference sequence). This CDR3 is built from 15 residues. V was pared by 6 bases and J by 2 bases, with 13 bases between. Based on the CDR3 plus reference TRBV7-9 and TRBJ2-2, the full variable domain is DTGVSQNPRHKITKRGQNVTFRCDPISEHNRLYWYRQTLGQGPEFLTYFQNEAQLEKSRLLSDRFSAERPKGSFSTLEIQRTEQGDSAMYLCASSLGQENTGELFFGEGSRLTVL.

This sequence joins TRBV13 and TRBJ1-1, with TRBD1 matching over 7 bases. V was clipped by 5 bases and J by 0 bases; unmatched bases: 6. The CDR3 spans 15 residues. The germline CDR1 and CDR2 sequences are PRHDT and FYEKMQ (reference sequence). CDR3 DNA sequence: TGTGCCAGCAGCCCAGGGGGAAGCATGAACACTGAAGCTTTCTTT. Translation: CASSPGGSMNTEAFF.

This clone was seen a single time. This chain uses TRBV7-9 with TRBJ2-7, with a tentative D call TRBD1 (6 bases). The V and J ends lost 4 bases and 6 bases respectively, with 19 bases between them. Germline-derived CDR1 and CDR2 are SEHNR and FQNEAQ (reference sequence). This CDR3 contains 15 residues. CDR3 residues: CASSWGLNRDGEQYF. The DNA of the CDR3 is TGTGCCAGCAGCTGGGGTCTAAACAGGGACGGCGAGCAGTACTTC.

The CDR3 nucleotides read TGTGCCAGCAGCTTAGCGGGAACAGGAAGGAGCAATCAGCCCCAGCATTTT. Its protein product is CASSLAGTGRSNQPQHF. This chain connects TRBV7-9 to TRBJ1-5, with a possible D match to TRBD1 (5 bases). V was pared by 0 bases and J by 1 base, with 13 bases between. Germline loops: CDR1 SEHNR, CDR2 FQNEAQ (reference sequence). The CDR3 length is 17 residues.